A selection of T cell receptor beta chains follows, all from one sample in a study of blood T cell repertoires in COVID-19. The repertoire was sequenced with immunoSEQ multiplex PCR; TCRdb's copy has only in-frame clones and lacks some. The repertoire holds about 62,000 clones, with roughly 80% as singletons. Sequencing was performed on peripheral blood. All receptors derive from a woman aged 80 or older with active or convalescent COVID-19. CDR3s include the opening cysteine and the closing phenylalanine or tryptophan. D genes are given only for firm matches. Only some rows state a clone size, as once, few, many or a class for expanded clones.

j_call	clone_size	v_call	d_call	cdr3_nt	cdr3_aa
TRBJ1-2	.	TRBV19	TRBD1	TGTGCCAGTAGTATGCCGGGACAGGGCTTCTTTCACCCAGATGGCTACACCTTC	CASSMPGQGFFHPDGYTF
TRBJ2-3	few	TRBV11-1	.	TGTGCCAGCAGCTTAGAGGCAGGCCTGTTTACAGATACGCAGTATTTT	CASSLEAGLFTDTQYF
TRBJ1-3	.	TRBV13	TRBD1	TGTGCCAGCAGCGCGGACAGGGGATACACCATATATTTT	CASSADRGYTIYF
TRBJ1-6	.	TRBV18	.	TGTGCCAGCTCACCCCGACAGGAGATGTGGATTAATAATTCACCCCTCCACTTT	CASSPRQEMWINNSPLHF
TRBJ2-1	few	TRBV29-1	TRBD2	TGCAGCGTTTCACTAGCGGGGGGGCCCGGTGAGCAGTTCTTC	CSVSLAGGPGEQFF
TRBJ2-1	once	TRBV9	.	TGTGCCAGCAGCGTAGTGTCCGGGTCCCACAATGAGCAGTTCTTC	CASSVVSGSHNEQFF
TRBJ1-2	.	TRBV9	TRBD1	TGTGCCAGCAGCGTAGGGGACAGCTATGGCTACACCTTC	CASSVGDSYGYTF
TRBJ1-5	.	TRBV5-6	TRBD1	TGTGCCAGCAGCTCAAATAAAGACAGGGCCTCTAATCAGCCCCAGCATTTT	CASSSNKDRASNQPQHF
TRBJ2-5	.	TRBV5-6	.	TGTGCCAGCAGCTTGGTTAGTTGGGAGACCCAGTACTTC	CASSLVSWETQYF
TRBJ1-2	.	TRBV5-6	.	TGTGCCAGCAGCTTGGACAGGGCCTATGGCTACACCTTC	CASSLDRAYGYTF
TRBJ2-7	many	TRBV2	TRBD1	TGTGCCAGCAGGGGGACAGGGGTGGTCCACGAGCAGTACTTC	CASRGTGVVHEQYF
TRBJ2-7	few	TRBV25-1	TRBD1	TGTGCCAGCAGTAGGGACAGGCCCTACGAGCAGTACTTC	CASSRDRPYEQYF
TRBJ2-7	.	TRBV6-5	TRBD1	TGTGCCAGCAGTTTGGCCGGGACAGCCTACGTCTACGAGCAGTACTTC	CASSLAGTAYVYEQYF
TRBJ2-1	.	TRBV5-1	TRBD2	TGCGCCAGCAGCTATAGCGGGAGCTCCTACAATGAGCAGTTCTTC	CASSYSGSSYNEQFF
TRBJ1-2	.	TRBV3-1/TRBV3-2	.	TGTGCCAGCAGCCTAATGGGCGGGGGGCAGGCCTATGGCTACACCTTC	CASSLMGGGQAYGYTF
TRBJ2-7	.	TRBV7-9	.	TGTGCCAGCAGCTTAGCAGGGGCTCGTTCCTACGAGCAGTACTTC	CASSLAGARSYEQYF
TRBJ2-1	few	TRBV29-1	.	TGCAGCGGACAGGTCAATGAGCAGTTCTTC	CSGQVNEQFF
TRBJ2-5	.	TRBV10-3	.	TGTGCCATTGGGACTCCGCGGGAGACCCAGTACTTC	CAIGTPRETQYF
TRBJ1-4	.	TRBV19	TRBD1	TGTGCCAGTAGGGACAGGGGAAATGAAAAACTGTTTTTT	CASRDRGNEKLFF
TRBJ1-4	.	TRBV6-5	.	TGTGCCAGCAGTACCAGAGGACTTAATGAAAAACTGTTTTTT	CASSTRGLNEKLFF
TRBJ2-5	.	TRBV10-3	TRBD2	TGTGCCATCAGTGAGTCCCCAGCGGGGGCTCAAGAGACCCAGTACTTC	CAISESPAGAQETQYF
TRBJ1-6	.	TRBV11-2	TRBD1	TGTGCCAGCAGCCCGGACAGGAATTCACCCCTCCACTTT	CASSPDRNSPLHF
TRBJ1-3	.	TRBV18	.	TGTGCCAGCTCACCATTACGGGACATTTCAGACACCATATATTTT	CASSPLRDISDTIYF
TRBJ2-2	.	TRBV6-5	.	TGTGCCAGCAGTTGGTACAACGGGGAGCTGTTTTTT	CASSWYNGELFF
TRBJ1-2	once	TRBV2	.	TGTGCCAGCAAGGAGGCACCTAGCAACTATGGCTACACCTTC	CASKEAPSNYGYTF